Below are 18 T cell receptor gamma chains sequenced from a single sample in a study of Vγ9Vδ2 T cells in congenital toxoplasmosis. Template-switch reverse transcription used TRGC- and TRDC-specific primers together in a single tube. The TRGC primer was designed to target TRGC1 and TRGC2 alike. TCRdb re-called clones from the reads using CATT. The sample has around 490 gamma-chain clones, around a fifth seen once. Sequenced: gamma-delta T cells from blood. Receptors originate from a child under 10 years old born to a mother with Toxoplasma gondii infection during pregnancy, either congenitally infected or uninfected (not recorded which).

By share, this clone counts as large. The gene calls are TRGV9 and TRGJP. This CDR3 has 17 amino acids. V lost 3 bases, J lost 4 bases, and 6 bases stayed unmatched. Germline CDR1 reads GITISATS; CDR2 reads ISYDGTV (reference sequence). The CDR3 sequence: CALWESPQELGKKIKVF. In nucleotides, the CDR3 is TGTGCCTTGTGGGAGTCCCCCCAAGAGTTGGGCAAAAAAATCAAGGTATTT.

This clone qualifies as medium-sized (0.01 to 0.1%). The V call is TRGV4, the J call TRGJ1 or TRGJ2. CDR1 and CDR2 (germline): EGSTGY, YDSYTSSV. J was trimmed by 7 bases and V by 1 base; bases with no gene match: 10. CDR3 length equals 14 residues. The CDR3 protein is CATWDGRKGYKKLF. CDR3 coding DNA: TGTGCCACCTGGGATGGAAGAAAGGGGTATAAGAAACTCTTT.

This clone is medium-sized within its sample. This chain connects TRGV9 to TRGJP. From germline, CDR1 is GITISATS and CDR2 ISYDGTV (reference sequence). Trimming removed 3 bases from V and 13 bases from J; junction bases left unmatched: 6. The CDR3 consists of 14 residues. Here the CDR3 reads CALWEPVGKKIKVF. Written as DNA, the CDR3 is TGTGCCTTGTGGGAGCCCGTTGGCAAAAAAATCAAGGTATTT.

With respect to this clone: A read error is likely here: a far larger clone is one base away. The chain combines TRGV9 with TRGJP. The CDR3 loop spans 18 amino acids. V lost 0 bases to trimming and J lost 7 bases; unmatched junction nucleotides: 9. Germline assignment: CDR1 GITISATS and CDR2 ISYDGTV (reference sequence). The CDR3 bases are TGTGCCTTGTGGGAGGTGCCGCTTACGGAGTTGGGCAAAAAAATCAAGGTATTT. Translation gives CALWEVPLTELGKKIKVF.

This clone rates as hyperexpanded (1% or more). Other DNA sequences in the same sample also yield this CDR3. V usage is TRGV10 and J usage is TRGJP2. TRGV10 is annotated as an ORF whose role is uncertain. This CDR3 spans 13 amino acids. With 9 bases clipped from V and 0 bases from J, the junction kept 2 bases outside the gene matches. The CDR3 nucleotides read TGTGCTGCGTGTTATAGTAGTGATTGGATCAAGACGTTT. Translating gives CAACYSSDWIKTF.

This clone rates as large. This may be a read error: a much more frequent sequence differs by one nucleotide. The same CDR3 also results from other DNA sequences found in this sample. J is TRGJP and V is TRGV9. This CDR3 contains 16 residues. The germline V gene has CDR1 GITISATS and CDR2 ISYDGTV (reference sequence). The V segment lost 2 bases and the J segment 3 bases; nucleotides outside the gene matches: 1. In nucleotides, the CDR3 is TGTGCCTTGTGGGAGGCGCAAGAGTTGGGCAAAAAAATCAAGGTATTT. This translates into CALWEAQELGKKIKVF.

By share, this clone counts as hyperexpanded. This CDR3 is also generated by other DNA sequences in the sample. This chain links TRGV9 with TRGJP. CDR3 length equals 16 residues. Per the germline V gene, CDR1 is GITISATS and CDR2 is ISYDGTV (reference sequence). The trim removed 0 bases at V and 7 bases at J, leaving 3 bases unmatched. The CDR3 region has the DNA TGTGCCTTGTGGGAGGTGCAGGAGTTGGGCAAAAAAATCAAGGTATTT. Its translation is CALWEVQELGKKIKVF.

As concerns this clone: A read error is likely here: a far larger clone is one base away. This rearrangement joins TRGV9 to TRGJP. Germline CDR1 GITISATS, CDR2 ISYDGTV (reference sequence). V shed 7 bases and J 4 bases; nucleotides not matched to a gene: 4. The CDR3 totals 15 residues. The CDR3 DNA follows: TGTGCCTTGTGTACACAAGAGTTGGGCAAAAAAATCAAGGTATTT. Translated, it gives CALCTQELGKKIKVF.

Sample share makes this clone hyperexpanded. Other nucleotide sequences in the sample specify the same CDR3. The genes are TRGV9 and TRGJP1. J was trimmed by 4 bases and V by 4 bases; bases with no gene match: 9. Germline V gene sequence: CDR1 GITISATS, CDR2 ISYDGTV (reference sequence). The CDR3 covers 15 residues. CDR3 DNA: TGTGCCTTGTGGGACCACAGGGGCACTGGTTGGTTCAAGATATTT. It yields the protein CALWDHRGTGWFKIF.

This clone counts as medium-sized. The V call is TRGV9, the J call TRGJP. Germline lookup yields CDR1 GITISATS and CDR2 ISYDGTV (reference sequence). The length of the CDR3 is 15 residues. V shed 4 bases and J 7 bases; nucleotides not matched to a gene: 4. Here the CDR3 DNA reads TGTGCCTTGTGGGAAATTGAGTTGGGCAAAAAAATCAAGGTATTT. This gives the protein CALWEIELGKKIKVF.

Concerning this clone: With a much larger clone just one base away, this may be a read error. The chain carries TRGV9 and TRGJP. The CDR3 runs 17 residues. From germline, CDR1 is GITISATS and CDR2 ISYDGTV (reference sequence). CDR3 coding DNA: TGTGCCTTGTGGGAGGTGCATGCCGAGTTGGGCAAAAAAAACAAGGTATTT. It specifies CALWEVHAELGKKNKVF.

By share of the sample, this clone is large (0.1 to 1%). A junction boundary mismatches the germline segment, possibly from a read error. Other DNA sequences in this specimen translate into the identical CDR3. The V call is TRGV9, the J call TRGJP. Germline CDR1 is GITISATS and CDR2 is ISYDGTV (reference sequence). The CDR3 extends over 16 amino acids. For the CDR3, the DNA is TGTGCCTTGTGGGAGGTCCAAGAGTTGGGAAAAAAAATCAAGGTATTT. Translated, it gives CALWEVQELGKKIKVF.

This clone is deemed large. The chain is built from TRGV10 and TRGJ1 or TRGJ2. TRGV10 qualifies as an ORF whose function is uncertain. This CDR3 is 11 amino acids long. After removal of 8 bases from V and 2 bases from J, the junction contained 1 base not matched to a gene. CDR3 sequence reads: CAAWDYYKKLF. CDR3 DNA sequence: TGTGCTGCGTGGGATTATTATAAGAAACTCTTT.

A remark on this clone: This likely came from a read error, as a far larger clone is one base away. Other DNA sequences in the sample encode the same CDR3. This sequence joins TRGV10 and TRGJP2. TRGV10 is recorded as an ORF, its role being uncertain. The CDR3 sequence is 13 residues long. CDR3 DNA: TGTGCTGCGTGTTATAGTAGCGATTGGATCAAGACGTTT. The encoded protein is CAACYSSDWIKTF.

By sample fraction, this clone is large. The genes are TRGV10 and TRGJP1. TRGV10 is placed among ORFs of uncertain function. V trimming: 8 bases; J trimming: 7 bases; junction bases outside the gene matches: 8. The CDR3 is made up of 13 amino acids. The CDR3 region has the DNA TGTGCTGCGTGGGACCCCTATGGTTGGTTCAAGATATTT. The encoded protein is CAAWDPYGWFKIF.

Worth noting for this clone: A far larger clone is off by one base, so a read error is likely. V usage is TRGV9 and J usage is TRGJP. The CDR3 is made up of 18 amino acids. The germline V gene encodes CDR1 GITISATS and CDR2 ISYDGTV (reference sequence). The CDR3 sequence is CALWGVPLRELGKKIKVF. The CDR3 nucleotides read TGTGCCTTGTGGGGGGTGCCCCTGCGCGAGTTGGGCAAAAAAATCAAGGTATTT.

This clone ranks as medium-sized. The V gene is TRGV9, the J gene TRGJP. Germline V gene data show CDR1 as GITISATS and CDR2 as ISYDGTV (reference sequence). The V segment lost 0 bases and the J segment 7 bases; nucleotides outside the gene matches: 6. This CDR3 region has 17 residues. The CDR3 spells CALWEVLKELGKKIKVF. For the CDR3, the DNA is TGTGCCTTGTGGGAGGTGCTGAAGGAGTTGGGCAAAAAAATCAAGGTATTT.

To note about this clone: This probably arose from a read error, given a far larger clone one base away. The sample holds other DNA sequences that translate to the same CDR3. The chain is built from TRGV9 and TRGJP. Per the germline V gene, CDR1 is GITISATS and CDR2 is ISYDGTV (reference sequence). V trimming: 0 bases; J trimming: 7 bases; junction bases outside the gene matches: 3. The CDR3 consists of 16 residues. CDR3 in amino acids: CALWEVPELGKKIKVF. For the CDR3, the DNA is TGTGCCTTGTGGGAGGTGCCGGAGTTGGGCAAAAAAATCAAGGTATTT.